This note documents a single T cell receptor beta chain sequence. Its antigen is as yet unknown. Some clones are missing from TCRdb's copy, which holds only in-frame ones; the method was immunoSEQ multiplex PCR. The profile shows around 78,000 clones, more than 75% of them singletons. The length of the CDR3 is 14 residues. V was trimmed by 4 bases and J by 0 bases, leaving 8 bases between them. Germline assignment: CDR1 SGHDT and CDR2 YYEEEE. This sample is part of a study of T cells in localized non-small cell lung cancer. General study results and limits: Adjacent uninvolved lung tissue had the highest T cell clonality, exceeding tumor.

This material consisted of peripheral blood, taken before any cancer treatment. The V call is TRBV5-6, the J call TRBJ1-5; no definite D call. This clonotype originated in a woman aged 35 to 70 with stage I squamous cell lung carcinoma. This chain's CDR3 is CASSVGVSNQPQHF. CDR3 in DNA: TGTGCCAGCAGCGTGGGAGTTAGCAATCAGCCCCAGCATTTT.